The rows below give T cell receptor beta chains drawn from one sample of a study of OX40 agonist ivuxolimab in advanced cancers. TCRdb's table, derived via immunoSEQ multiplex PCR, lists solely in-frame clones and lacks some. The repertoire consists of tens of thousands of clones, with 70% to 90% occurring once and the leading ten covering around a quarter. Here the sequenced sample was CD4+ or CD8+ T cells sorted from blood, taken in a trial of the OX40 agonist ivuxolimab. The source is an adult with an advanced solid tumor such as melanoma, head and neck, liver or kidney cancer. Each CDR3 is given with its conserved first and last residue. D genes are given only for firm matches. Clone sizes are given selectively: once, few, many, or a class where the clone is expanded.

clone size	D gene	V gene	J gene	CDR3 DNA	CDR3 protein
once	-	TRBV11-2	TRBJ2-7	TGTGCCAGCAGCTTAGCGAGGGCCCTCGCCTACGAGCAGTACTTC	CASSLARALAYEQYF
-	-	TRBV4-1	TRBJ1-2	TGCGCCAGCAGCCAAGACGCGACAGGTGGCTTTGGCTACACCTTC	CASSQDATGGFGYTF
-	-	TRBV20-1	TRBJ2-7	TGCAGTGCTAGAGATAACTACGAGCAGTACTTC	CSARDNYEQYF
-	-	TRBV27	TRBJ2-2	TGTGCCAGCAGTTTATCTAAGGGACTTGTTACCGGGGAGCTGTTTTTT	CASSLSKGLVTGELFF
-	TRBD1	TRBV11-3	TRBJ2-5	TGTGCCAGCAGCTACTGGACAGGGGAAGGACAAGAGACCCAGTACTTC	CASSYWTGEGQETQYF
-	TRBD2	TRBV28	TRBJ2-1	TGTGCCAGCAGTTTCAGCGGGAACTACAATGAGCAGTTCTTC	CASSFSGNYNEQFF
-	TRBD1	TRBV7-3	TRBJ1-3	TGTGCCAGCAGCTTATCAGGGGGCTTCGGAAACACCATATATTTT	CASSLSGGFGNTIYF
-	TRBD2	TRBV4-1	TRBJ2-2	TGCGCCAGCAGCCAGTTTAGCGGGAGCGCCGGGGAGCTGTTTTTT	CASSQFSGSAGELFF
-	TRBD1	TRBV7-6	TRBJ2-3	TGTGCCAGCAGTTCGTCCGGGACAGGGGAATTTGGTACGCAGTATTTT	CASSSSGTGEFGTQYF
-	-	TRBV7-3	TRBJ2-1	TGTGCCAGCAGCTTAATGCCACACAATGAGCAGTTCTTC	CASSLMPHNEQFF
-	TRBD1	TRBV19	TRBJ2-7	TGTGCCAGTAGTCCTCGGACAGGTAGCTCCTACGAGCAGTACTTC	CASSPRTGSSYEQYF
-	TRBD2	TRBV11-2	TRBJ2-1	TGTGCCAGCAGCTTGAACCCGGGAGGGGGAAATGAGCAGTTCTTC	CASSLNPGGGNEQFF
-	-	TRBV28	TRBJ1-2	TGTGCCAGCAGTTTATACCCCCAGATACGACCCGGCTATGGCTACACCTTC	CASSLYPQIRPGYGYTF
-	TRBD1	TRBV11-3	TRBJ2-2	TGTGCCAGCAGCCCGAGATCACAGGGGGCGGACACCGGGGAGCTGTTTTTT	CASSPRSQGADTGELFF
-	TRBD2	TRBV28	TRBJ2-3	TGTGCCAGCAGTCTGCGCTTAGCGGGGGGCAGAGATACGCAGTATTTT	CASSLRLAGGRDTQYF
medium-sized	TRBD1	TRBV5-4	TRBJ2-7	TGTGCCAGCAGCACTCTGGACAGGACCCCCTACGAGCAGTACTTC	CASSTLDRTPYEQYF
-	-	TRBV9	TRBJ2-3	TGTGCCAGCAGCGTTGAGGGAGGCAGCACAGATACGCAGTATTTT	CASSVEGGSTDTQYF
-	-	TRBV7-6	TRBJ1-5	TGTGCCAGCAGCGAGATCAATCAGCCCCAGCATTTT	CASSEINQPQHF
-	-	TRBV19	TRBJ2-7	TGTGCCAGTACCACCACAGGGCTCTACGAGCAGTACTTC	CASTTTGLYEQYF
-	-	TRBV5-6	TRBJ2-1	TGTGCCAGCAGCGGCCGACCGACCGGGGAGCAGTTCTTC	CASSGRPTGEQFF
-	-	TRBV19	TRBJ2-7	TGTGCCAGCCAGGGGTCTAGCGGCTCCTACGAGCAGTACTTC	CASQGSSGSYEQYF
once	-	TRBV7-9	TRBJ2-2	TGTGCCAGCAGCTTAGCTGGGGAGTGGAGGGAGCTGTTTTTT	CASSLAGEWRELFF
-	TRBD1	TRBV6-1	TRBJ2-5	TGCGCCAGCAGTGAAAGGGGGCGTGGGCAAGAGACCCAGTACTTC	CASSERGRGQETQYF
-	TRBD2	TRBV7-6	TRBJ2-7	TGTGCCAGCAGCTTAGACCCAGCGGGAGCGGGTGAGCAGTACTTC	CASSLDPAGAGEQYF
-	-	TRBV27	TRBJ2-7	TGTGCCAGCAGTTTGCGACTAGTATCAGGCGAGCAGTACTTC	CASSLRLVSGEQYF
-	TRBD1	TRBV7-3	TRBJ2-1	TGTGCCAGCAGCTCCACAGGGGACGAGCAGTTCTTC	CASSSTGDEQFF
-	TRBD1	TRBV29-1	TRBJ1-1	TGCAGCGTCGACAGGGGGAACACTGAAGCTTTCTTT	CSVDRGNTEAFF
-	TRBD2	TRBV7-6	TRBJ2-7	TGTGCCAGCAGCCCCGGGACGGGGGGTCTATACGAGCAGTACTTC	CASSPGTGGLYEQYF
-	TRBD2	TRBV29-1	TRBJ2-1	TGCAGCGCCTGGGGGGGTACGAGCTCCTACAATGAGCAGTTCTTC	CSAWGGTSSYNEQFF
-	-	TRBV12-5	TRBJ2-1	TGTGCTAGTGGTTCGGCGGCCTTTGAGCAGTTCTTC	CASGSAAFEQFF